One and the same sample provided the 13 T cell receptor beta chains below, sequenced in a study of blood T cell repertoires in COVID-19. The data were produced by immunoSEQ multiplex PCR, yet TCRdb's version contains in-frame clones alone and is incomplete. The repertoire holds 100,000 to 150,000 clones, with 88% as singletons. The sample was peripheral blood. The receptors were gathered from a man between 50 and 59 years old with acute or convalescent COVID-19.

This chain uses TRBV6-5 with TRBJ2-1; D uncertain. Looked up from germline, CDR1 is MNHEY and CDR2 is SVGAGI. V lost 5 bases and J lost 8, with 16 bases in between. The CDR3 totals 14 residues. This CDR3 is CASSPRSNLDEQFF. As DNA, the CDR3 is TGTGCCAGCAGTCCCAGAAGTAATTTGGATGAGCAGTTCTTC.

The V gene is TRBV2, the J gene TRBJ2-3, with 8 bases lining up with TRBD2. The CDR3 length is 16 residues. CDR1 and CDR2 (germline): SNHLY, FYNNEI. Trimming cost V 2 bases and J 9 bases; bases outside gene matches: 13. The CDR3 protein is CASSELPGTRRKTQYF. The CDR3 DNA reads as TGTGCCAGCAGTGAACTGCCCGGGACTAGACGTAAGACGCAGTATTTT.

The V and J genes are TRBV4-3 and TRBJ2-3; tentative D call: TRBD2 (6 bases). V was shortened by 1 base and J by 2 bases, with 10 bases between the two germline ends. CDR1 and CDR2 from the germline V gene are LGHNA and YSLEER. The CDR3 has 15 amino acids. The CDR3 is CASSQGAGPTDTQYF. In DNA form, the CDR3 reads TGCGCCAGCAGCCAAGGGGCGGGGCCCACAGATACGCAGTATTTT.

The chain links TRBV5-1 to TRBJ2-7; 11 bases are shared with TRBD2. The CDR3 loop spans 18 amino acids. The germline V gene encodes CDR1 SGHRS and CDR2 YFSETQ. Germline trimming cut 0 bases from V and 2 bases from J; bases unmatched to any gene: 10. CDR3 in DNA: TGCGCCAGCAGCTTGGCAGGGCTAGCGGGAGGACTAGCCTACGAGCAGTACTTC. As protein: CASSLAGLAGGLAYEQYF.

The chain couples TRBV11-3 to TRBJ2-4; 8 bases are a match to TRBD2. CDR1 is SGHNT, CDR2 YENEEA, per germline. There are 14 residues in the CDR3. J lost 4 bases, V lost 5 bases, and 4 bases had no gene match. CDR3 nucleotides: TGTGCCAGCAGCCCCGGGGGGGGGAAAAACATTCAGTACTTC. The encoded protein is CASSPGGGKNIQYF. Supplemented by reference TRBV11-3 and TRBJ2-4, the full variable domain reads EAGVVQSPRYKIIEKKQPVAFWCNPISGHNTLYWYLQNLGQGPELLIRYENEEAVDDSQLPKDRFSAERLKGVDSTLKIQPAELGDSAVYLCASSPGGGKNIQYFGAGTRLSVL.

This chain links TRBV6-5 with TRBJ1-1; TRBD1 might be the D (6 bases). V was shortened by 7 bases and J by 5 bases, with 17 bases between the two germline ends. Germline V CDR1 and CDR2: MNHEY, SVGAGI. The CDR3 totals 14 residues. The CDR3 nucleotides are TGTGCCAGCACGGGTATGAGGCAGGGGACTGAAGCTTTCTTT. Translating gives CASTGMRQGTEAFF.

J is TRBJ2-1 and V is TRBV5-5; 7 nucleotides align to TRBD2. The J segment lost 8 bases and the V segment lost 0 bases, leaving 11 bases of the junction unmatched. CDR1 SGHKS and CDR2 YYEKEE come from the germline V gene (reference sequence). The CDR3 sequence is 16 residues long. The CDR3 region is CASSLEGGSTVHEQFF. For the CDR3, the DNA is TGTGCCAGCAGCTTGGAGGGCGGGAGTACCGTCCATGAGCAGTTCTTC.

The chain links TRBV6-5 to TRBJ1-1, with a tentative D call TRBD1 (5 bases). Germline values: CDR1 MNHEY, CDR2 SVGAGI. V was trimmed by 4 bases and J by 1 base, leaving 13 bases between them. CDR3 size: 15 residues. The CDR3 is CASSSHGGGNTEAFF. In DNA, the CDR3 is TGTGCCAGCAGTTCCCACGGGGGAGGGAACACTGAAGCTTTCTTT.

This chain links TRBV24-1 with TRBJ2-5; D perhaps matches TRBD1 (6 bases). The CDR3 consists of 13 residues. V shed 8 bases and J shed 4 bases, with 13 bases lying between them. Germline lookup yields CDR1 KGHDR and CDR2 SFDVKD. The CDR3 DNA reads TGTGCCACCAATAATGGCAGGGGAGAGACCCAGTACTTC. Translated: CATNNGRGETQYF.

This chain links TRBV10-3 with TRBJ2-2; TRBD2 aligns across 10 bases. J lost 4 bases, V lost 3 bases, and 8 bases had no gene match. This CDR3 is 17 amino acids long. CDR1 is ENHRY, CDR2 SYGVKD, per germline. CDR3 loop: CAISETSGTPGTGELFF. CDR3 coding DNA: TGTGCCATCAGTGAAACTAGCGGGACCCCGGGCACCGGGGAGCTGTTTTTT.

The V call is TRBV5-1, the J call TRBJ1-1, with 10 positions matching TRBD1. With V trimmed by 2 bases and J by 11 bases, 12 bases remained unmatched. This CDR3 region has 15 residues. Germline assignment: CDR1 SGHRS and CDR2 YFSETQ. In nucleotides, the CDR3 is TGCGCCAGCAGCTTTGACGGGGGACAGGGGCGCCAGGCTTTCTTT. Residues: CASSFDGGQGRQAFF.

This clone occurred a few times. The CDR3 loop reads CASSRPKGVGYGYTF. Written as DNA, the CDR3 is TGTGCCAGCAGTCGACCCAAGGGGGTCGGTTATGGCTACACCTTC. The V gene is TRBV6-2 or TRBV6-3, the J gene TRBJ1-2; D is possibly TRBD1 (6 bases). Looked up from germline, CDR1 is MNHEY and CDR2 is SVGEGT. This CDR3 region has 15 residues. V lost 5 bases and J lost 5, with 18 bases in between.

This clone was picked up one time. The chain is built from TRBV9 and TRBJ2-1; D is undetermined. CDR1 is SGDLS and CDR2 is YYNGEE in the germline V gene. The CDR3 is made up of 13 amino acids. The V end lost 1 base, the J end lost 3 bases, and 5 bases lay between the germline ends. The CDR3 loop reads CASSVTFYNEQFF. CDR3 bases: TGTGCCAGCAGCGTAACATTCTACAATGAGCAGTTCTTC. Full variable domain (rest looked up from reference TRBV9 and TRBJ2-1): DSGVTQTPKHLITATGQRVTLRCSPRSGDLSVYWYQQSLDQGLQFLIQYYNGEERAKGNILERFSAQQFPDLHSELNLSSLELGDSALYFCASSVTFYNEQFFGPGTRLTVL.